Below are 21 T cell receptor beta chains sequenced from a single sample in a study of blood T cell repertoires in COVID-19 (dated by TCRdb to about 2020). Library creation used the immunoSEQ multiplex PCR assay. The clones in this table, taken by TCRdb from immuneACCESS, are in-frame only. Not every clone is retained; where verified, under half of the shortfall comes from an unresolved V gene, and the cause of the rest is unknown. The sample contains approximately 140,000 clones, about 88% of them found a single time. About a sixth of the sample lies in the top ten. Sequenced: peripheral blood. Receptors were obtained from a woman older than 75 with acute or convalescent COVID-19.

This sequence joins TRBV12-3 or TRBV12-4 and TRBJ2-7, with D perhaps TRBD1 (6 bases). The CDR3 sequence is 13 residues long. The V end was cut by 0 bases, the J end by 5 bases, with 8 bases between. The CDR3 is CASSLASGDEQYF. The CDR3 nucleotides read TGTGCCAGCAGTTTAGCTTCAGGGGACGAGCAGTACTTC.

This chain links TRBV2 with TRBJ2-7; the D gene is possibly TRBD2 (7 bases). The CDR3 runs 17 residues. Per the germline V gene, CDR1 is SNHLY and CDR2 is FYNNEI. V was cut by 1 base and J by 3 bases, with 19 bases left in between. The CDR3 reads CASSEEGGGLQVYEQYF. DNA of the CDR3: TGTGCCAGCAGTGAAGAGGGGGGGGGCCTTCAGGTCTACGAGCAGTACTTC.

The V call is TRBV7-9, the J call TRBJ1-5; 10 bases agree with TRBD1. CDR1 and CDR2 from the germline V gene are SEHNR and FQNEAQ (reference sequence). This CDR3 contains 17 residues. Trimming cost V 1 base and J 2 bases; bases outside gene matches: 5. CDR3 coding DNA: TGTGCCAGCAGCTTAGGGACAGGGGGTACTGGCAATCAGCCCCAGCATTTT. Translating it yields CASSLGTGGTGNQPQHF.

The gene calls are TRBV12-3 or TRBV12-4 and TRBJ1-1; D not resolved. Trimming took off 5 bases at V and 3 bases at J, with 10 bases between the two ends. The CDR3 covers 13 residues. CDR3 coding DNA: TGTGCCAGCAGTCCCCACGGGTACACTGAAGCTTTCTTT. It specifies CASSPHGYTEAFF.

V usage is TRBV5-1 and J usage is TRBJ2-1; 9 bases fit TRBD1. Germline V gene data show CDR1 as SGHRS and CDR2 as YFSETQ. V was clipped by 2 bases and J by 4 bases; unmatched bases: 4. The CDR3 contains 15 residues. The CDR3 DNA reads as TGCGCCAGCAGCTTACAGGGGGCGCTTTACAATGAGCAGTTCTTC. This gives the protein CASSLQGALYNEQFF.

The rearrangement uses TRBV27 and TRBJ2-5; 9 positions agree with TRBD2. Germline V gene sequence: CDR1 MNHEY, CDR2 SMNVEV (reference sequence). V was clipped by 0 bases and J by 5 bases; unmatched bases: 4. The CDR3 is 15 amino acids. Here the CDR3 reads CASSLSAGGPETQYF. DNA of the CDR3: TGTGCCAGCAGTTTATCGGCGGGAGGGCCTGAGACCCAGTACTTC.

The CDR3 protein is CASSQTGGKYYEQYF. The DNA of the CDR3 is TGTGCCAGCAGCCAGACAGGGGGCAAATACTACGAGCAGTACTTC. The chain couples TRBV7-2 to TRBJ2-7; 10 bases map to TRBD1. The trim removed 5 bases at V and 3 bases at J, leaving 7 bases unmatched. The CDR3 contains 15 residues. Per the germline V gene, CDR1 is SGHTA and CDR2 is FQGNSA.

The rearrangement uses TRBV19 and TRBJ1-6, with TRBD1 matching over 7 bases. Per the germline V gene, CDR1 is LNHDA and CDR2 is SQIVND (reference sequence). This CDR3 has 14 residues. The V segment lost 6 bases and the J segment 7 bases; nucleotides outside the gene matches: 6. This CDR3 is CASRPGQSNSPLHF. The DNA for the CDR3 is TGTGCCAGTAGACCGGGACAGAGCAATTCACCCCTCCACTTT.

The chain is built from TRBV9 and TRBJ2-1; TRBD2 agrees at 14 bases. Germline CDR1 and CDR2: SGDLS and YYNGEE. The V gene end was trimmed by 3 bases and the J gene end by 9 bases; junction bases not matched to a gene: 8. The CDR3 covers 16 residues. The chain's CDR3 is CASSARLAGGPSEQFF. CDR3 nucleotide sequence: TGTGCCAGCAGCGCCCGACTAGCGGGAGGGCCCAGTGAGCAGTTCTTC.

The CDR3 DNA reads TGCAGCGCCACAAGGGGAATCACTGGAAACACCATATATTTT. It is translated as CSATRGITGNTIYF. The genes are TRBV29-1 and TRBJ1-3; TRBD1 might be the D (5 bases). The CDR3 runs to 14 residues. Germline loops: CDR1 SQVTM, CDR2 ANQGSEA. The V end lost 7 bases, the J end lost 2 bases, and 15 bases lay between the germline ends.

The rearrangement joins TRBV6-1 to TRBJ2-7; D is possibly TRBD1 (5 bases). Trimming left V 3 bases short and J 6 bases short, with 15 bases between. Germline lookup yields CDR1 MNHNS and CDR2 SASEGT. The CDR3 is 14 amino acids. CDR3 sequence reads: CASSEFDSPSEQYF. CDR3 nucleotides: TGTGCCAGCAGTGAGTTTGACAGCCCGAGCGAGCAGTACTTC.

The chain is built from TRBV25-1 and TRBJ1-2, with D possibly being TRBD1 (6 bases). The CDR3 has 15 amino acids. V was trimmed by 3 bases and J by 2 bases, leaving 13 bases between them. In germline, CDR1 is MGHDK, CDR2 SYGVNS. The CDR3 DNA reads as TGTGCCAGCAGTGATCACAGGGCGTCAAACTATGGCTACACCTTC. It encodes CASSDHRASNYGYTF.

V and J are TRBV7-2 and TRBJ2-2, with 7 nucleotides matching TRBD2. Germline V gives CDR1 SGHTA, CDR2 FQGNSA. J lost 6 bases, V lost 3 bases, and 4 bases had no gene match. CDR3 size: 14 residues. The CDR3 DNA sequence: TGTGCCAGCAGCTTGTTTCGGGAGGCCGGGGAGCTGTTTTTT. Protein product: CASSLFREAGELFF.

The chain couples TRBV7-2 to TRBJ1-6; D is unresolved. The V and J ends lost 3 bases and 5 bases respectively, with 8 bases between them. This CDR3 region has 14 residues. CDR1 is SGHTA, CDR2 FQGNSA, per germline. The CDR3 sequence: CASSFDTNNSPLHF. CDR3 nucleotides: TGTGCCAGCAGCTTTGACACAAATAATTCACCCCTCCACTTT.

The chain has TRBV11-3 and TRBJ2-3, with 7 bases aligning to TRBD1. The J segment lost 3 bases and the V segment lost 6 bases, leaving 3 bases of the junction unmatched. This CDR3 spans 13 amino acids. Germline V gene sequence: CDR1 SGHNT, CDR2 YENEEA. The CDR3 here is CASSPQGTDTQYF. The DNA of the CDR3 is TGTGCCAGCAGTCCACAGGGGACAGATACGCAGTATTTT.

The V gene is TRBV18, the J gene TRBJ2-1, with 8 bases matching TRBD1. Trimming at V came to 3 bases and at J to 7 bases, leaving 8 bases not matched to a gene. Germline CDR1 and CDR2: KGHSH and LQKENI. This CDR3 has 15 amino acids. CDR3 sequence: CASSPSRTGQNEQFF. CDR3 DNA sequence: TGTGCCAGCTCACCCTCCCGGACAGGGCAGAATGAGCAGTTCTTC.

In its sample, this clone was seen a few times. This chain uses TRBV7-8 with TRBJ2-2; D might be TRBD2 (7 bases). Germline CDR1 reads SGHVS; CDR2 reads FQNEAQ. V dropped 3 bases and J dropped 5 bases, with 13 bases sitting between them. CDR3 length: 15 amino acids. CDR3 nucleotides: TGTGCCAGCAGCTTTACAGGGCGGGGGACCGGGGAGCTGTTTTTT. It encodes CASSFTGRGTGELFF. Using reference TRBV7-8 and TRBJ2-2 for the parts outside the CDR3, the full variable domain is GAGVSQSPRYKVAKRGQDVALRCDPISGHVSLFWYQQALGQGPEFLTYFQNEAQLDKSGLPSDRFFAERPEGSVSTLKIQRTQQEDSAVYLCASSFTGRGTGELFFGEGSRLTVL.

This chain links TRBV6-2 or TRBV6-3 with TRBJ2-3; D is perhaps TRBD2 (6 bases). The V gene lost 0 bases and the J gene lost 4 bases, with 11 bases spanning the gap. CDR1 and CDR2 from the germline V gene are MNHEY and SVGEGT. The CDR3 consists of 15 residues. CDR3 sequence reads: CASSYSGRDPDTQYF. The CDR3 DNA follows: TGTGCCAGCAGTTACTCGGGGCGGGACCCAGATACGCAGTATTTT.

The count of this clone is one. This CDR3 reads CARPTGGGSPLHF. The CDR3 DNA follows: TGTGCCAGACCGACAGGAGGTGGGTCACCCCTCCACTTT. The chain carries TRBV6-4 and TRBJ1-6; TRBD1 might be the D (6 bases). CDR1 and CDR2 from the germline V gene are MRHNA and SNTAGT. CDR3 size: 13 residues. Deletions cut 9 bases from V and 10 bases from J, with 16 bases between.

The gene calls are TRBV19 and TRBJ2-3; maybe TRBD2 (6 bases). Germline-derived CDR1 and CDR2 are LNHDA and SQIVND (reference sequence). V gave up 7 bases and J gave up 2 bases, with 19 bases separating them. This CDR3 has 16 residues. The DNA for the CDR3 is TGTGCCAGTACCCCGGGGAGGCTCGACCTCACAGATACGCAGTATTTT. Its translation: CASTPGRLDLTDTQYF.

The V gene is TRBV6-5, the J gene TRBJ2-3; D gene ambiguous. Trimming cost V 3 bases and J 7 bases, with 5 bases left between them. The CDR3 sequence is 11 residues long. Germline CDR1 MNHEY, CDR2 SVGAGI. The CDR3 bases are TGTGCCAGCAGTTATCTTAATACGCAGTATTTT. Translation: CASSYLNTQYF.